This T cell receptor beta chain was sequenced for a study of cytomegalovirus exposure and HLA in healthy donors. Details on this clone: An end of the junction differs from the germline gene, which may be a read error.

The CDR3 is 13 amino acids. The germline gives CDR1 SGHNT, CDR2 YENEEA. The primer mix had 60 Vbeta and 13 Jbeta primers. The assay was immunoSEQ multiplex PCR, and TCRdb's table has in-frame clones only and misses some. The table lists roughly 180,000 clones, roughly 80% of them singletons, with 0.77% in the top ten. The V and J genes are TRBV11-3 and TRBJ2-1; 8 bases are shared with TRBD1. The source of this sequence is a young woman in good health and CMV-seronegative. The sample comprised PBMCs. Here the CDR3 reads CASSLAGQGRAIF. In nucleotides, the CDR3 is TGTGCCAGCAGCTTAGCAGGACAGGGTCGGGCTATCTTC. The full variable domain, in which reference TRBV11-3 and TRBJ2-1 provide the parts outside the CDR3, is EAGVVQSPRYKIIEKKQPVAFWCNPISGHNTLYWYLQNLGQGPELLIRYENEEAVDDSQLPKDRFSAERLKGVDSTLKIQPAELGDSAVYLCASSLAGQGRAIFGPGTRLTVL.